The entry below gives a single T cell receptor (beta chain) sequence along with its context. The sample is drawn from a study of blood T cells in healthy people across ages. The germline V gene encodes CDR1 LGHDT and CDR2 YNNKEL (reference sequence). V dropped 3 bases and J dropped 7 bases, with 13 bases sitting between them. The CDR3 length is 14 residues. Sample-barcoded 5' priming and a J-beta primer mix drove a second PCR of roughly 7 to 11 cycles. TCRdb independently ran MiXCR on the 5' RACE reads; one entry per CDR3 protein. The table includes approximately 780,000 distinct CDR3 sequences, roughly 24% detected once. The sample was also reused in another study, on T cells of mothers and their children. Per that study: The shaping of TCR recombination output by thymic selection is similar in related and unrelated pairs.

The chain is built from TRBV3-1 and TRBJ2-4, with D unclear. Input material: blood. This TCR derives from a boy aged 5-17 years in good health. The CDR3 bases are TGTGCCAGCAGCCAGACAACCCCGGCGAACATTCAGTACTTC. It yields the protein CASSQTTPANIQYF.